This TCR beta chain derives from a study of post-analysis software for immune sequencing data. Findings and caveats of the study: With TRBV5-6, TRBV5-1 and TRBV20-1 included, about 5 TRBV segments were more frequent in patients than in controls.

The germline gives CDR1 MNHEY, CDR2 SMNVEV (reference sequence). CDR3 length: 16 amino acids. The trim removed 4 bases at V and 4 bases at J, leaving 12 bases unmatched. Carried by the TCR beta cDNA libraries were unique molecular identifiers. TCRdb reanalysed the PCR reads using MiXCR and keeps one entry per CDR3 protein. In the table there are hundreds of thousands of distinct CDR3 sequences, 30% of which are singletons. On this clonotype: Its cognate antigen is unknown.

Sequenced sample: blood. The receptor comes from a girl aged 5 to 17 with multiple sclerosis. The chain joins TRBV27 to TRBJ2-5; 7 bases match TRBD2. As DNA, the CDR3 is TGTGCCAGCAGTTCCGGACTAGTTGGTAGCGGAGAGACCCAGTACTTC. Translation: CASSSGLVGSGETQYF.